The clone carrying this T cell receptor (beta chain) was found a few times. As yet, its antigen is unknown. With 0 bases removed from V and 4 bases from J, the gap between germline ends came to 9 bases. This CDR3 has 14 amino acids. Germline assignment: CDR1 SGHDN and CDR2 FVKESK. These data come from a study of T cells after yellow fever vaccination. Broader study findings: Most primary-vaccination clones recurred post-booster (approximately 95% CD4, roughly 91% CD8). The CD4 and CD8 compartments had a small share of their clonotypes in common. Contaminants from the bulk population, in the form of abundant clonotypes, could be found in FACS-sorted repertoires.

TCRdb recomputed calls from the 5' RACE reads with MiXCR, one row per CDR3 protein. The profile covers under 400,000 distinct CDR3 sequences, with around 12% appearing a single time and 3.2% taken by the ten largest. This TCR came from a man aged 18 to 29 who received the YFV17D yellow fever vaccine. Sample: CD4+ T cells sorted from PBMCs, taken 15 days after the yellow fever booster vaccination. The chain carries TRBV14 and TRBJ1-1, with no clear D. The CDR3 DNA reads TGTGCCAGCAGCCAAGATCCGGCGTCCACTGAAGCTTTCTTT. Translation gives CASSQDPASTEAFF.